Sequencing of this T cell receptor beta chain was carried out in a study of a mutant IDH1 vaccine in newly diagnosed glioma. In the study overall: Patients were given eight vaccinations, scheduled in weeks 1, 3, 5, 7, 11, 15, 19 and 23. Earlier treatment was radiotherapy, temozolomide, or both, with most getting both.

Profiled with immunoSEQ multiplex PCR; TCRdb holds only in-frame clones, not every one. This sample has 60,000 or so clones, with around 80% found just once. A remark on this clone: Its antigen is not known.

Germline V lookup: CDR1 SGHTS, CDR2 YDEGEE. The CDR3 totals 14 residues. V was pared by 3 bases and J by 3 bases, with 4 bases of the junction left unmatched. Noted time point: week 23, last vaccination. The study gave 300 ug of mutant IDH1 20-mer peptide per vaccine dose, with topical imiquimod. The sequence derives from a woman in her forties with glioma. Some clones in this sample may be carry-over from other donors' samples. The rearrangement uses TRBV5-8 and TRBJ1-2, with 8 bases matching TRBD1. Sequencing used PBMCs, obtained from a glioma patient whose treatment included an IDH1 peptide vaccine. In DNA, the CDR3 is TGTGCCAGCAGCTCGGAGGGACAGGACTATGGCTACACCTTC. Its translation is CASSSEGQDYGYTF. Full variable domain (missing parts from reference TRBV5-8 and TRBJ1-2): EAGVTQSPTHLIKTRGQQATLRCSPISGHTSVYWYQQALGLGLQFLLWYDEGEERNRGNFPPRFSGRQFPNYSSELNVNALELEDSALYLCASSSEGQDYGYTFGSGTRLTVV.